This T cell receptor beta chain was identified in a study of CD8 T cells in ankylosing spondylitis. The study, taken as a whole, reports: It was reported that disease-linked clones were significantly enriched in matched ankylosing spondylitis synovial fluid.

One entry per CDR3 protein results from TCRdb running MiXCR on the 5' RACE reads. The sample includes 40,000 or so distinct CDR3 sequences, 10% of them seen just once. The sample holds many counts of this clonotype. Its antigen is not identified. The CDR3 is 15 amino acids. Germline CDR1 MGHRA, CDR2 YSYEKL. V was trimmed by 2 bases and J by 5 bases, leaving 15 bases between them. The gene calls are TRBV4-1 and TRBJ1-2; D may be TRBD1 (5 bases). The sequence derives from a male donor with ankylosing spondylitis or in good health (not recorded which). Sequencing was carried out using blood, either unsorted or a sorted T cell fraction (not recorded which). CDR3 sequence reads: CASSQLGQPGYGYTF. The CDR3, as DNA: TGCGCCAGCAGCCAACTGGGGCAGCCCGGATATGGCTACACCTTC.